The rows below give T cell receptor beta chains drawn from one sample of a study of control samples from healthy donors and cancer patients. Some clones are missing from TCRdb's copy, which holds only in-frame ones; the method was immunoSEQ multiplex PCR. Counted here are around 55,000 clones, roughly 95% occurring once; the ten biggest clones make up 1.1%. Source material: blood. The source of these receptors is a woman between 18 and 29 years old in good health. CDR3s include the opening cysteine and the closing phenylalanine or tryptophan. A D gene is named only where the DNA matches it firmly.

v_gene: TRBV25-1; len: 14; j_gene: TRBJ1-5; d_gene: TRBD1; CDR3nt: TGTGCCAGCAGTTCGGGGGACAGCGGTCAGCCCCAGCATTTT; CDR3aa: CASSSGDSGQPQHF
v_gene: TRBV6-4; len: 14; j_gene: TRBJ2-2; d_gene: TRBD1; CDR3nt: TGTGCCAGCAGCCCGGGGACAGAGGGTGGGGAGCTGTTTTTT; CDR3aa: CASSPGTEGGELFF
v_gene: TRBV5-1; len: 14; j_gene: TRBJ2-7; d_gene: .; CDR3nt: TGCGCCAGCAGCTTGTTTAGCGGACTTGACGAGCAGTACTTC; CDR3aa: CASSLFSGLDEQYF
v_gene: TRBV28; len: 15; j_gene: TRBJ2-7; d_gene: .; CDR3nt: TGTGCCAGCAGTTTTTCACTACCCGGAACCTACGAGCAGTACTTC; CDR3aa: CASSFSLPGTYEQYF
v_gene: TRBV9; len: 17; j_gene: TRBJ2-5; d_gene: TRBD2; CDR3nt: TGTGCCAGCAGCGTAGAGGCTAGCGGGGGGTTTTTGGAGACCCAGTACTTC; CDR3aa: CASSVEASGGFLETQYF
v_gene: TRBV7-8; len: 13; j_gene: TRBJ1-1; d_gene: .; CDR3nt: TGTGCCAGCAGCTTAGGTGGGTCAACTGAAGCTTTCTTT; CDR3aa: CASSLGGSTEAFF
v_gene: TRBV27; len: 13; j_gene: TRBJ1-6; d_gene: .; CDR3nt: TGTGCCAGCAGTTGGAACGTCTGGTCACCCCTCCACTTT; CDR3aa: CASSWNVWSPLHF
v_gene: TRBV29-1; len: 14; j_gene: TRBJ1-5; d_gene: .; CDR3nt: TGCAGCGTTGAATCTACATCTTACAATCAGCCCCAGCATTTT; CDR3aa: CSVESTSYNQPQHF
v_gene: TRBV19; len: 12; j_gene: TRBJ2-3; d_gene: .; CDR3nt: TGTGCCAGTAGCCCCCGGAGAGATACGCAGTATTTT; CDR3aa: CASSPRRDTQYF
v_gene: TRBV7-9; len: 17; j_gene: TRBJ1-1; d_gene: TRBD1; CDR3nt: TGTGCCAGCAGCTTTCGAGGGACCCCGGGACAGGGGGCTGAAGCTTTCTTT; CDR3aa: CASSFRGTPGQGAEAFF
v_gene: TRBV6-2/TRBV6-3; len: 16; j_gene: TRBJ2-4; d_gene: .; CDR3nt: TGTGCCAGCAGTTACGAAGGTGGTGGAGCCAAAAACATTCAGTACTTC; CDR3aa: CASSYEGGGAKNIQYF
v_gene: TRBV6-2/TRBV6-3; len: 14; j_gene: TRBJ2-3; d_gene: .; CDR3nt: TGTGCCAGCAGTCTCGGGGGAACCACAGATACGCAGTATTTT; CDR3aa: CASSLGGTTDTQYF
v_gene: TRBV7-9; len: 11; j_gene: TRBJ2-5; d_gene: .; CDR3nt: TGTGCCAGCAGCTTAGTGGGGCCCCAGTACTTC; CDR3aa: CASSLVGPQYF
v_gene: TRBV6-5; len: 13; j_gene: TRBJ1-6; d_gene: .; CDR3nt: TGTGCCAGCAAGGGCAGGGTAGGTTCACCCCTCCACTTT; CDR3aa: CASKGRVGSPLHF
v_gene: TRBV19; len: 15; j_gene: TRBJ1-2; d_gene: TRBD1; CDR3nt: TGTGCCAGTACCTCACAGGGGCGAATTAACTATGGCTACACCTTC; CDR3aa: CASTSQGRINYGYTF
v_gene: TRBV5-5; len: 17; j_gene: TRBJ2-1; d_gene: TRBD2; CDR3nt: TGTGCCAGCAGCTTGAGAAGCGGGGGGCTCCTCTACAATGAGCAGTTCTTC; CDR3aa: CASSLRSGGLLYNEQFF
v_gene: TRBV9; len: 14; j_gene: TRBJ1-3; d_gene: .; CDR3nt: TGTGCCAGCAGCGTACAGGGAGCTGGAAACACCATATATTTT; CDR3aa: CASSVQGAGNTIYF
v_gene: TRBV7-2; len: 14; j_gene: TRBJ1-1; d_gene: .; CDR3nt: TGTGCCAGCAGCTTAGATATAGCGGCCACTGAAGCTTTCTTT; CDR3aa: CASSLDIAATEAFF